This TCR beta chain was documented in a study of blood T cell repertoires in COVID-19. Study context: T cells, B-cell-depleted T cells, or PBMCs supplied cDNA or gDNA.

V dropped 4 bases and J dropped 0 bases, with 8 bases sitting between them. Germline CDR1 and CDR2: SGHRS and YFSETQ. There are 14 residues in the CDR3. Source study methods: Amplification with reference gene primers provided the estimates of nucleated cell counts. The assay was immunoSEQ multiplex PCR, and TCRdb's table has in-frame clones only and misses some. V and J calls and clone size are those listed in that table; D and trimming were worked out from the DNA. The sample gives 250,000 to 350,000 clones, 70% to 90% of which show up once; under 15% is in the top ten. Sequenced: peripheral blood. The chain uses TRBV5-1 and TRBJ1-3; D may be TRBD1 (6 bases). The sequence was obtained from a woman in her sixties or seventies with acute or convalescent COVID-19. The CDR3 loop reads CASSRTVSGNTIYF. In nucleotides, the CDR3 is TGCGCCAGCAGCCGGACAGTCTCTGGAAACACCATATATTTT.